This passage covers 24 T cell receptor beta chains from one sample sequenced in a study of a mutant IDH1 vaccine in newly diagnosed glioma. These receptors lack a known antigen. Some clones are missing from TCRdb's copy, which holds only in-frame ones; the method was immunoSEQ multiplex PCR. The sample includes under 45,000 clones, around 93% of them seen just once. Time point meaning: week 23, last vaccination. In the vaccine, a single dose held 300 ug of the mutant IDH1 20-mer peptide, along with topical imiquimod. This sample comprised PBMCs, obtained from a glioma patient whose treatment included an IDH1 peptide vaccine. The source of these receptors is a man aged 45-65 years with glioma.

The count of this clone is one. The gene calls are TRBV29-1 and TRBJ2-4, with D maybe TRBD1 (6 bases). The V end lost 6 bases, the J end lost 6 bases, and 12 bases lay between the germline ends. Germline assignment: CDR1 SQVTM and CDR2 ANQGSEA. This CDR3 spans 12 amino acids. CDR3 loop: CSVTGFRNIQYF. The CDR3 DNA is TGCAGCGTAACAGGGTTCCGAAACATTCAGTACTTC.

The rearrangement links TRBV30 to TRBJ2-3, with 7 bases aligning to TRBD2. V lost 3 bases and J lost 6; bases outside the gene matches: 9. Germline CDR1 is GTSNPN and CDR2 is SVGIG (reference sequence). This CDR3 spans 14 amino acids. The CDR3 region has the DNA TGTGCCTGGAGAAGGCGGGGGTTGGGGGATACGCAGTATTTT. Translating it yields CAWRRRGLGDTQYF.

The rearrangement uses TRBV18 and TRBJ2-7; D is perhaps TRBD2 (5 bases). CDR3 size: 14 residues. The V gene lost 0 bases and the J gene lost 6 bases, with 12 bases spanning the gap. Germline assignment: CDR1 KGHSH and CDR2 LQKENI. CDR3 nucleotide sequence: TGTGCCAGCTCACCACCCTCTAGCCCAGGCGAGCAGTACTTC. Protein: CASSPPSSPGEQYF.

In this sample, this clone turned up once. The V call is TRBV10-3, the J call TRBJ2-1, with 7 bases lining up with TRBD1. Germline V gives CDR1 ENHRY, CDR2 SYGVKD. The CDR3 loop spans 15 amino acids. The V and J ends lost 3 bases and 9 bases, in that order; junction bases with no gene match: 11. The CDR3 coding sequence is TGTGCCATCAGTGAAGAGGGGTCACACAGGGGTGAGCAGTTCTTC. It encodes CAISEEGSHRGEQFF.

The chain joins TRBV5-4 to TRBJ1-2, with 9 bases identical to TRBD1. The CDR3 runs to 13 residues. Germline values: CDR1 SGHNT, CDR2 YYREEE (reference sequence). V dropped 4 bases and J dropped 8; count of bases not matched to a gene: 6. The CDR3 loop reads CASSEGQGWGYTF. DNA for the CDR3: TGTGCCAGCAGCGAAGGACAGGGGTGGGGCTACACCTTC.

V is TRBV10-1 and J is TRBJ1-1; 7 bases match TRBD1. Germline assignment: CDR1 WNHNN and CDR2 SYGVQD (reference sequence). The CDR3 has 15 amino acids. J was trimmed by 5 bases and V by 10 bases; bases with no gene match: 16. The CDR3 DNA reads as TGCGCCACTACGAGTGACAGGGCGGGGAAGACTGAAGCTTTCTTT. It yields the protein CATTSDRAGKTEAFF.

The chain carries TRBV5-1 and TRBJ1-1; 8 nucleotides line up with TRBD1. This CDR3 is 14 amino acids long. V lost 8 bases, J lost 4 bases, and 10 bases stayed unmatched. The germline V gene encodes CDR1 SGHRS and CDR2 YFSETQ. DNA of the CDR3: TGCGCCAGAGGTCGACAGGGGCAGCGCACTGAAGCTTTCTTT. Translated: CARGRQGQRTEAFF.

The chain uses TRBV28 and TRBJ2-1; D is possibly TRBD1 or TRBD2 (6 bases each). The CDR3 consists of 16 residues. Trimming removed 3 bases from V and 0 bases from J, with 12 bases in between. Per the germline V gene, CDR1 is MDHEN and CDR2 is SYDVKM. The CDR3 reads CASSFSGANSYNEQFF. The CDR3 DNA sequence: TGTGCCAGCAGTTTTTCGGGGGCGAACTCCTACAATGAGCAGTTCTTC.

The rearrangement joins TRBV6-4 to TRBJ2-1, with TRBD2 matching over 8 bases. V shed 10 bases and J 8 bases; nucleotides not matched to a gene: 7. CDR1 is MRHNA, CDR2 SNTAGT, per germline. The CDR3 length is 12 residues. This chain's CDR3 is CATSSGTHEQFF. The CDR3 bases are TGTGCCACAAGTAGCGGGACCCATGAGCAGTTCTTC.

J is TRBJ2-5 and V is TRBV10-2, with D unresolved. Germline V gene data show CDR1 as WSHSY and CDR2 as SAAADI. The V gene lost 0 bases and the J gene lost 5 bases, with 13 bases spanning the gap. CDR3 size: 15 residues. CDR3 region: CASSESARSSETQYF. The CDR3 coding sequence is TGCGCCAGCAGTGAGTCGGCAAGGAGTTCGGAGACCCAGTACTTC.

The rearrangement links TRBV27 to TRBJ1-2; 10 positions match TRBD1. J was trimmed by 4 bases and V by 3 bases; bases with no gene match: 2. CDR3 size: 14 residues. In germline, CDR1 is MNHEY, CDR2 SMNVEV (reference sequence). CDR3 nucleotide sequence: TGTGCCAGCAGTTTGACAGGGGGCAGCTATGGCTACACCTTC. This translates into CASSLTGGSYGYTF.

In its sample, this clone was seen once. The J gene is TRBJ2-1, the V gene TRBV30, with unresolved D. In germline, CDR1 is GTSNPN, CDR2 SVGIG (reference sequence). The CDR3 sequence is 11 residues long. Trimming left V 3 bases short and J 3 bases short, with 3 bases between. CDR3 loop: CAWRVYNEQFF. The CDR3 region has the DNA TGTGCCTGGAGGGTCTACAATGAGCAGTTCTTC.

This rearrangement joins TRBV4-3 to TRBJ1-5; D possibly corresponds to TRBD1 (6 bases). Between the trimmed V and J ends, which lost 4 bases and 4 bases, there was a span of 23 bases. The CDR3 consists of 18 residues. Per the germline V gene, CDR1 is LGHNA and CDR2 is YSLEER. CDR3 sequence reads: CASSRTVGAGLQNQPQHF. In nucleotides, the CDR3 is TGCGCCAGCAGCCGGACGGTGGGGGCCGGGTTGCAAAATCAGCCCCAGCATTTT.

The chain carries TRBV6-1 and TRBJ2-7; perhaps TRBD1 as D (6 bases). V lost 6 bases to trimming and J lost 0 bases, with 15 bases between them. The germline V gene encodes CDR1 MNHNS and CDR2 SASEGT. The CDR3 loop spans 15 amino acids. The CDR3 nucleotides read TGTGCCAGCAGCCCGGACAGACACCGCTCCTACGAGCAGTACTTC. Its protein is CASSPDRHRSYEQYF.

The chain is built from TRBV5-1 and TRBJ2-3; 9 nucleotides agree with TRBD2. The CDR3 spans 19 residues. V shed 3 bases and J 2 bases; nucleotides not matched to a gene: 16. Germline lookup yields CDR1 SGHRS and CDR2 YFSETQ. CDR3 amino acids: CASSSRPAGGNSYTDTQYF. The CDR3 DNA reads as TGCGCCAGCAGCTCGCGGCCAGCGGGGGGCAACTCTTACACAGATACGCAGTATTTT.

V usage is TRBV5-5 and J usage is TRBJ1-1; no firm D call. With 1 base removed from V and 5 bases from J, the gap between germline ends came to 12 bases. This CDR3 contains 14 residues. In germline, CDR1 is SGHKS, CDR2 YYEKEE (reference sequence). The CDR3: CASSLLRAWTEAFF. The CDR3 DNA is TGTGCCAGCAGCTTGTTGCGGGCTTGGACTGAAGCTTTCTTT.

The chain links TRBV7-2 to TRBJ2-1; D is ambiguous. The CDR3 sequence is 15 residues long. The ends were cut back, 1 base at V and 6 bases at J, with 13 bases in the middle. Germline V lookup: CDR1 SGHTA, CDR2 FQGNSA. CDR3 residues: CASSLEVLSFNEQFF. The CDR3 DNA reads as TGTGCCAGCAGCTTAGAGGTACTAAGTTTCAATGAGCAGTTCTTC.

The chain links TRBV14 to TRBJ1-2; no definite D call. V was shortened by 0 bases and J by 4 bases, with 9 bases between the two germline ends. The CDR3 runs to 14 residues. CDR1 SGHDN and CDR2 FVKESK come from the germline V gene. This chain's CDR3 is CASSQEIRGYGYTF. The CDR3 bases are TGTGCCAGCAGCCAAGAGATCCGGGGCTATGGCTACACCTTC.

The V gene is TRBV5-4, the J gene TRBJ1-5, with a tentative D call TRBD1 (6 bases). Trimming cost V 2 bases and J 1 base, with 7 bases left between them. Per the germline V gene, CDR1 is SGHNT and CDR2 is YYREEE (reference sequence). The CDR3 sequence is 14 residues long. For the CDR3, the DNA is TGTGCCAGCAGCTTACAGGGAAGCAATCAGCCCCAGCATTTT. Residues: CASSLQGSNQPQHF. The complete variable domain, with remaining parts taken from reference TRBV5-4 and TRBJ1-5, reads ETGVTQSPTHLIKTRGQQVTLRCSSQSGHNTVSWYQQALGQGPQFIFQYYREEENGRGNFPPRFSGLQFPNYSSELNVNALELDDSALYLCASSLQGSNQPQHFGDGTRLSIL.

V gene TRBV7-2 combines with J gene TRBJ1-1; D unresolved. CDR1 and CDR2 from the germline V gene are SGHTA and FQGNSA. V lost 5 bases and J lost 4, with 11 bases in between. The CDR3 totals 13 residues. In DNA form, the CDR3 reads TGTGCCAGCAGCGCGCCTATGGGCACTGAAGCTTTCTTT. Protein product: CASSAPMGTEAFF.

This chain connects TRBV7-2 to TRBJ2-5; 7 bases are shared with TRBD1. This CDR3 has 15 residues. V gave up 5 bases and J gave up 4 bases; unmatched junction bases: 10. Germline V gives CDR1 SGHTA, CDR2 FQGNSA. The CDR3 coding sequence is TGTGCCAGCAGCCAGGGGACAGCAGCTTCAGAGACCCAGTACTTC. It yields the protein CASSQGTAASETQYF.

V gene TRBV28 combines with J gene TRBJ1-4; 9 bases map to TRBD1. Germline loops: CDR1 MDHEN, CDR2 SYDVKM. J lost 2 bases, V lost 5 bases, and 3 bases had no gene match. This CDR3 comprises 15 residues. As DNA, the CDR3 is TGTGCCAGCAGTGGGGGGACAGGGACTAATGAAAAACTGTTTTTT. Residues: CASSGGTGTNEKLFF. Together with reference TRBV28 and TRBJ1-4, the CDR3 gives the full variable domain: DVKVTQSSRYLVKRTGEKVFLECVQDMDHENMFWYRQDPGLGLRLIYFSYDVKMKEKGDIPEGYSVSREKKERFSLILESASTNQTSMYLCASSGGTGTNEKLFFGSGTQLSVL.

The CDR3 coding sequence is TGCGCCAGCAGCTTGGGAGAATACCACAATGAGCAGTTCTTC. Residues: CASSLGEYHNEQFF. The V gene is TRBV5-1, the J gene TRBJ2-1; no reliable D call. This CDR3 is 14 amino acids long. Per germline, CDR1 SGHRS and CDR2 YFSETQ. The V and J ends lost 0 bases and 5 bases respectively, with 9 bases between them.

This chain connects TRBV7-9 to TRBJ2-7; 11 bases are a match to TRBD2. The trim removed 6 bases at V and 9 bases at J, leaving 10 bases unmatched. Germline V CDR1 and CDR2: SEHNR, FQNEAQ (reference sequence). The CDR3 runs to 14 residues. The CDR3: CASRPTSGGDRQYF. Here the CDR3 DNA reads TGTGCCAGCAGGCCCACTAGCGGGGGAGATAGGCAGTACTTC.